This paragraph covers one T cell receptor (beta chain) sequence. This clonotype showed up many times. This receptor's antigen is unknown. Within one base of it there is no much larger clone, and no base qualities were kept. The data originate from a study of T cell repertoires in cytomegalovirus infection (dated by TCRdb to the late 2010s). Regarding the complete study: The HLA type of each donor mattered for the analysis, because public TCR beta signatures pointed to carriage of CMV infection along with the matching HLA type.

Trimming removed 6 bases from V and 13 bases from J, leaving 17 bases between the germline ends. The CDR3 holds 12 amino acids from the cysteine to the phenylalanine. This entry keeps only the CDR3 DNA: 36 bases, framed from base 1. The germline V gene (reference sequence) sets CDR1 to SEHNR and CDR2 to FQNEAQ. Reads for this sample came from an Illumina HiSeq 1500. TCRdb redid the processing of the public reads, applying fastp at Q25 and MiXCR, and retained in-frame beta chains. All rows with the same CDR3 protein become a single entry with the most common DNA and genes. The sample contains about 260,000 distinct CDR3 sequences, approximately 15% of them found a single time. The leading ten clones occupy about 8.7% of the sample. Broader findings and caveats from the paper: In both this cohort and an independent cohort of 300 to 450 donors, the cumulative frequency of public TCR beta family members distinguished carriers of CMV infection plus the relevant HLA type. In the ex vivo response, HLA-C-restricted CMV-specific TCR beta clonotypes were dominant, and in two of eight donors the single most frequent clonotype came from this HLA-C-restricted group.

The TCR comes from a human donor in good health (CMV status not recorded). Some clones in this sample may be carry-over from other donors' samples. The sequenced sample was PBMCs. The V and J genes are TRBV7-9 and TRBJ2-3, with no reliable assignment of the D segment. The CDR3 here reads CASRSFGAQEYF. The DNA sequence is TGTGCCAGCAGATCTTTCGGCGCTCAGGAGTATTTT.